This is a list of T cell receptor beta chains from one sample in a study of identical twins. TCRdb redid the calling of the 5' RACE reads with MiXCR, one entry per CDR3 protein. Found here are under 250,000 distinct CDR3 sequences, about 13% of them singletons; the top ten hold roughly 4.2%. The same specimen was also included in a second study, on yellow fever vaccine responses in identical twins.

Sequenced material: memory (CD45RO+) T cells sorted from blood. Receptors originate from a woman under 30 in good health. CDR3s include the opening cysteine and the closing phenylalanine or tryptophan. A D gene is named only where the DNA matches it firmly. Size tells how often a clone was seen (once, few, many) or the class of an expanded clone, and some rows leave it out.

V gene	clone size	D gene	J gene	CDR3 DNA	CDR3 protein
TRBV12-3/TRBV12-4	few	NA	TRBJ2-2	TGTGCCAGCAATAAATTAACGGCCGGGGAGCTGTTTTTT	CASNKLTAGELFF
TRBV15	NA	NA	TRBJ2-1	TGTGCCACCAGCAGTAGGAACAGGGTCTACAATGAGCAGTTCTTC	CATSSRNRVYNEQFF
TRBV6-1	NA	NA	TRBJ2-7	TGTGCCAGCAGTGAGCAGGTGACCGAGCAGTACTTC	CASSEQVTEQYF
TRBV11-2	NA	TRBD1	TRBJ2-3	TGTGCCAGCAGCTCTTCGACAGGGAGCGGTACGCAGTATTTT	CASSSSTGSGTQYF
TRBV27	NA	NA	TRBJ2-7	TGTGCCAGCAGTTGGGTAGCCTCCTACGAGCAGTACTTC	CASSWVASYEQYF
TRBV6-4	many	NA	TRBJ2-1	TGTGCCAGCAGTGACTCGGGGTACAATGAGCAGTTCTTC	CASSDSGYNEQFF
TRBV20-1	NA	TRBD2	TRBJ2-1	TGCAGTGCTACTAGACTAGCGGGGGCCCCAGATGAGCAGTTCTTC	CSATRLAGAPDEQFF
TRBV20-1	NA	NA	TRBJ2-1	TGCAGTGCTCTACGGGGCCTACTCTACAATGAGCAGTTCTTC	CSALRGLLYNEQFF
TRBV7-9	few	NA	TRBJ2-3	TGTGCCAGCAGCATCGACGGGACTGGGAACGCAGATACGCAGTATTTT	CASSIDGTGNADTQYF
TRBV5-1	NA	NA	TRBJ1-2	TGCGCCAGCAGCTTGGACGGGGGGACCTATGGCTACACCTTC	CASSLDGGTYGYTF
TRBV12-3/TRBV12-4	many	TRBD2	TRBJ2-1	TGTGCCAGCAGTTTTAGCGGGAGGACTTACAATGAGCAGTTCTTC	CASSFSGRTYNEQFF
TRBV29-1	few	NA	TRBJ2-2	TGCAGCGTTGACGGGGGAAACACCGGGGAGCTGTTTTTT	CSVDGGNTGELFF
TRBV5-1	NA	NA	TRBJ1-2	TGCGCCAGCAGCTTGGGACAGCCCAACTATGGCTACACCTTC	CASSLGQPNYGYTF
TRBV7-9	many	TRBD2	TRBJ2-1	TGTGCCAGCAGCGTAGCGGGGGGGCCGTTTATATTCTTC	CASSVAGGPFIFF
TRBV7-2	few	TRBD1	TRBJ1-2	TGTGCCAGCAGCTTCCGAGGACAGGAACCTAACTATGGCTACACCTTC	CASSFRGQEPNYGYTF
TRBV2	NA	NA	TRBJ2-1	TGTGCCAGCAAGGAGACAGCGACGTCCTACAATGAGCAGTTCTTC	CASKETATSYNEQFF
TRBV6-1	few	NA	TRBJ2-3	TGTGCCAGCAGTAGCCCGGGGGTCACAGATACGCAGTATTTT	CASSSPGVTDTQYF
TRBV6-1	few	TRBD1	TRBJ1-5	TGTGCCAGCGGGACAGGCGCAACTAATCAGCCCCAGCATTTT	CASGTGATNQPQHF